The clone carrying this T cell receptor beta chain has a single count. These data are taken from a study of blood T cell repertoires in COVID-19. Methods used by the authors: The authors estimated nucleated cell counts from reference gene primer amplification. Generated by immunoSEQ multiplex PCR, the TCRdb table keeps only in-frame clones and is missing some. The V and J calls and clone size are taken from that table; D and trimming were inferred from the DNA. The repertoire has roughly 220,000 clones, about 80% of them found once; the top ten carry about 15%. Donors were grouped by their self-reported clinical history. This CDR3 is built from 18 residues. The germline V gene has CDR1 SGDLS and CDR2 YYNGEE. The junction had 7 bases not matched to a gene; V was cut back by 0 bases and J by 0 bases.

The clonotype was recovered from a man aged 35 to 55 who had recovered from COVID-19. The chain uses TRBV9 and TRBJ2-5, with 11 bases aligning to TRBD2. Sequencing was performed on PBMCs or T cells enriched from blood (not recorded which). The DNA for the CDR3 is TGTGCCAGCAGCGTAGGGGCTAGCGGGGGGATAAACCAAGAGACCCAGTACTTC. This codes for CASSVGASGGINQETQYF. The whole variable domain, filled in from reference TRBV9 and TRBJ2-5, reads DSGVTQTPKHLITATGQRVTLRCSPRSGDLSVYWYQQSLDQGLQFLIQYYNGEERAKGNILERFSAQQFPDLHSELNLSSLELGDSALYFCASSVGASGGINQETQYFGPGTRLLVL.